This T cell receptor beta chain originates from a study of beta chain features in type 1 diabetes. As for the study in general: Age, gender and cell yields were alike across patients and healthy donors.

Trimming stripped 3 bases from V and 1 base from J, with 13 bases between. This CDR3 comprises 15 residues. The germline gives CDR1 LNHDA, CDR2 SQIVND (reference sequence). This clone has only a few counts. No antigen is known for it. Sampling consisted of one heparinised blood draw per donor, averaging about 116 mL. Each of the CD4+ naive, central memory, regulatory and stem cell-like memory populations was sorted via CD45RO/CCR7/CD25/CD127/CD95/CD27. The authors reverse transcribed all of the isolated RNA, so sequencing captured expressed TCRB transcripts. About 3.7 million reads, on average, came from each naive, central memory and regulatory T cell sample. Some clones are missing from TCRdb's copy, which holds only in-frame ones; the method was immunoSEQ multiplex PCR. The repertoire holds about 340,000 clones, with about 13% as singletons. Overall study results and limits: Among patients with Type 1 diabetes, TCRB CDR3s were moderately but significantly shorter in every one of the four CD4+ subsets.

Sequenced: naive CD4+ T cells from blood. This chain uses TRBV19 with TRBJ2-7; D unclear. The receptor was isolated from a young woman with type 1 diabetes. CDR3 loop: CASSMVQAGSYEQYF. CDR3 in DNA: TGTGCCAGTAGTATGGTGCAGGCAGGATCCTACGAGCAGTACTTC.